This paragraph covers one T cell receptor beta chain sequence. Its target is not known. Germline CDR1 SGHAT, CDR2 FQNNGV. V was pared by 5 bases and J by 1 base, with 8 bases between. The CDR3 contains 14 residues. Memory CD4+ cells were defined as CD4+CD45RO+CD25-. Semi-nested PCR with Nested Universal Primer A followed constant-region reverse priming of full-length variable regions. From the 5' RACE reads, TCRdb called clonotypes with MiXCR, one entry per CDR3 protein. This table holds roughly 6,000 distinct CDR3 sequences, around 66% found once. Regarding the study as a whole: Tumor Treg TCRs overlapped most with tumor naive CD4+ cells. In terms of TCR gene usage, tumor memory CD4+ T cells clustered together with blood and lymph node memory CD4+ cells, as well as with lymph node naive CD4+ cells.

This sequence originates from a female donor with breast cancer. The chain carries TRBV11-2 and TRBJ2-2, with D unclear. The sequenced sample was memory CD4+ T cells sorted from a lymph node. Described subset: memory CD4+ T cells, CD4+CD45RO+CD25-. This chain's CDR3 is CASSPFLNTGELFF. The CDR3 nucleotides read TGTGCCAGCAGCCCGTTCCTGAACACCGGGGAGCTGTTTTTT. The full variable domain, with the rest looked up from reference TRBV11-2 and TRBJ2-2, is EAGVAQSPRYKIIEKRQSVAFWCNPISGHATLYWYQQILGQGPKLLIQFQNNGVVDDSQLPKDRFSAERLKGVDSTLKIQPAKLEDSAVYLCASSPFLNTGELFFGEGSRLTVL.